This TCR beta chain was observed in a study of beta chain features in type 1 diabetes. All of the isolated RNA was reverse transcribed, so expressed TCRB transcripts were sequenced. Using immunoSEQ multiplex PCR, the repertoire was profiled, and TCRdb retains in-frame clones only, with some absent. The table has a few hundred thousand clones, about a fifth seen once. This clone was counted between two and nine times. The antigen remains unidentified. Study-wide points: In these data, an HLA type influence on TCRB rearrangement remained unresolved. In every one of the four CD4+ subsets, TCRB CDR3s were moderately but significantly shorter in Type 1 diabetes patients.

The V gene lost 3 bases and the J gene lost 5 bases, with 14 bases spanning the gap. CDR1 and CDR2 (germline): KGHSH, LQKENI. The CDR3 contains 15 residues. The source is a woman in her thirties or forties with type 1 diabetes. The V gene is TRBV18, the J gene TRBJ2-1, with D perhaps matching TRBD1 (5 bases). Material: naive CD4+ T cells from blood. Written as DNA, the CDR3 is TGTGCCAGCTCACCTCCAGGGTTATCAGACAATGAGCAGTTCTTC. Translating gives CASSPPGLSDNEQFF.